These 3 T cell receptor beta chains came from one sample sequenced in a study of regulatory T cells in long-lasting Graves disease. The time point was: persistent/refractory GD, antithyroid drugs over 5 years with positive TRAb. The TCR library was made from RNA that had been extracted from PBMCs in TRIzol. Construction of the TCR beta libraries employed iRepertoire HTBI primers in conjunction with Arm-PCR of CDR3 regions. TCRdb processed the multiplex PCR reads anew with MiXCR; each CDR3 protein has one entry. Among some 450,000 distinct CDR3 sequences listed, around 22% were seen once. The material sequenced was peripheral blood mononuclear cells (PBMCs), taken when the disease was refractory, from a patient treated with antithyroid drugs. These receptor sequences come from a female donor with Graves disease.

This clonotype was counted many times. The rearrangement uses TRBV2 and TRBJ2-4; no clear D. The CDR3 runs to 15 residues. Germline V CDR1 and CDR2: SNHLY, FYNNEI. V was cut by 2 bases and J by 1 base, with 9 bases left in between. CDR3 loop: CASSEFRGAKNIQYF. Written as DNA, the CDR3 is TGTGCCAGCAGTGAATTCCGTGGGGCCAAAAACATTCAGTACTTC.

This clonotype has more than one count but fewer than ten. For the CDR3, the DNA is TGTGCCAGCAGCGTAGCTGCTCTACTAGGGAACACCGGGGAGCTGTTTTTT. Its translation: CASSVAALLGNTGELFF. The chain employs TRBV9 and TRBJ2-2; D possibly corresponds to TRBD2 (5 bases). The length of the CDR3 is 17 residues. From germline, CDR1 is SGDLS and CDR2 YYNGEE. The V gene lost 0 bases and the J gene lost 1 base, with 13 bases spanning the gap.

This clonotype was counted a few times. The chain is built from TRBV7-9 and TRBJ2-7, with 9 bases matching TRBD2. Germline CDR1 SEHNR, CDR2 FQNEAQ (reference sequence). V dropped 1 base and J dropped 7; count of bases not matched to a gene: 11. This CDR3 region has 16 residues. The CDR3 DNA sequence: TGTGCCAGCAGCTTAGGTTTGGCTAGCGGGACGCGTGAGCAGTACTTC. Its translation: CASSLGLASGTREQYF.